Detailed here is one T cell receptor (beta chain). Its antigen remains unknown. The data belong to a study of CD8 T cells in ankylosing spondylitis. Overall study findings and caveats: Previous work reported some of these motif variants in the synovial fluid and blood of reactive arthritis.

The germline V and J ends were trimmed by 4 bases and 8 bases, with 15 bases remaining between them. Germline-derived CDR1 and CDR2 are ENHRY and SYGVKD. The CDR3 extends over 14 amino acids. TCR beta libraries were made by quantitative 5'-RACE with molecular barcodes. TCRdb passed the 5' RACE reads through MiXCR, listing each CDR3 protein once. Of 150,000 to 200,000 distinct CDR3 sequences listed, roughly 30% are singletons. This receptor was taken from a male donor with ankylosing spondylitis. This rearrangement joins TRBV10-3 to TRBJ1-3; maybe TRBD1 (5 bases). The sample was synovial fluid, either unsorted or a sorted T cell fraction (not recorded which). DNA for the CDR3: TGTGCCATCAGTGCCGGCAGGGATGGTGACACCATATATTTT. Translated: CAISAGRDGDTIYF.